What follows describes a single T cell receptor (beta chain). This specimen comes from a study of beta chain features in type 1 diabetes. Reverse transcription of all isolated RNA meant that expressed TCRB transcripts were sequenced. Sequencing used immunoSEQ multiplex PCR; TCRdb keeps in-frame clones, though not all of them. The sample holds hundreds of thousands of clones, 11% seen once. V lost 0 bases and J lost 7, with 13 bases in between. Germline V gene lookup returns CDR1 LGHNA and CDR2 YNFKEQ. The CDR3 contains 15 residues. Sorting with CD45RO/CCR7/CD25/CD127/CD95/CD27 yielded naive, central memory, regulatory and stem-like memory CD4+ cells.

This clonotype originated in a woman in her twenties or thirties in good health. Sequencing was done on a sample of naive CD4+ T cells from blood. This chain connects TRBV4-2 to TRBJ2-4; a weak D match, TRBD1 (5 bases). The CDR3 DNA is TGTGCCAGCAGCCAAGACTGGGGCATGGGGAACATTCAGTACTTC. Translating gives CASSQDWGMGNIQYF.